This record covers a single TCR beta chain. Its antigen remains unidentified. This entry is derived from a study of CXCR3-negative and CXCR3-positive naive CD8 T cells. Broader study findings: TRB CDR3s were more hydrophobic in CXCR3-positive than in CXCR3-negative naive cells. The study found comparably high diversity in both naive subsets and much lower diversity in memory CD8+ cells.

Carrying UMI labels, the TRB cDNA libraries were prepared through 5' RACE. After re-calling the 5' RACE reads, TCRdb lists one entry per CDR3 protein, DNA absent. The data include under 110,000 distinct CDR3 sequences; the top ten clones carry more than 0.35%. Germline V gene data show CDR1 as SQVTM and CDR2 as ANQGSEA. The CDR3 has 14 residues. Sequenced input: naive CXCR3+ CD8+ T cells from blood. Noted subset: CD45RO-CCR7+CD27+CD95- naive CD8+ T cells expressing CXCR3 (TNR3+). The sequence was obtained from a human donor in good health. Some clones in this sample may be carry-over from other donors' samples. This sequence joins TRBV29-1 and TRBJ2-1; TCRdb designates TRBD1, a call that cannot be tested without DNA. The CDR3 loop reads CSGTFPNPLYEQFF.